The 3 T cell receptor beta chains listed next were all sequenced from one sample in a study of blood T cell repertoires in COVID-19. Some clones are missing from TCRdb's copy, which holds only in-frame ones; the method was immunoSEQ multiplex PCR. The table has 300,000 or so clones, roughly 87% seen once. Sequences were obtained from PBMCs or T cells enriched from blood (not recorded which). All receptors come from a woman aged 25-40 years who had recovered from COVID-19.

V usage is TRBV6-5 and J usage is TRBJ1-3; D is undetermined. CDR1 MNHEY and CDR2 SVGAGI come from the germline V gene. This CDR3 has 15 amino acids. V shed 0 bases and J shed 0 bases, with 6 bases lying between them. CDR3 amino acids: CASSYSASSGNTIYF. Written as DNA, the CDR3 is TGTGCCAGCAGTTACTCAGCGAGCTCTGGAAACACCATATATTTT.

The chain is built from TRBV27 and TRBJ2-5; 7 bases align to TRBD2. This CDR3 is built from 15 residues. Trimming at V came to 5 bases and at J to 7 bases, leaving 13 bases not matched to a gene. Per germline, CDR1 MNHEY and CDR2 SMNVEV (reference sequence). In DNA form, the CDR3 reads TGTGCCAGCAGTCGCCAGCGGGACTTCGGATGGACCCAGTACTTC. Encoded protein: CASSRQRDFGWTQYF.

The V gene is TRBV29-1, the J gene TRBJ1-1; TRBD1 agrees at 7 bases. The CDR3 is 13 residues long. V was pared by 8 bases and J by 0 bases, with 6 bases of the junction left unmatched. CDR1 and CDR2 from the germline V gene are SQVTM and ANQGSEA. The CDR3 spells CSSGQSMNTEAFF. The CDR3 DNA is TGCAGCTCGGGACAGTCAATGAACACTGAAGCTTTCTTT. The full variable domain, completed using reference TRBV29-1 and TRBJ1-1, is SAVISQKPSRDICQRGTSLTIQCQVDSQVTMMFWYRQQPGQSLTLIATANQGSEATYESGFVIDKFPISRPNLTFSTLTVSNMSPEDSSIYLCSSGQSMNTEAFFGQGTRLTVV.